A selection of T cell receptor beta chains follows, all from one sample in a study of tumor T cells in aggressive B-cell lymphoma. Some clones are missing from TCRdb's copy, which holds only in-frame ones; the method was immunoSEQ multiplex PCR. The table includes several hundred clones, 64% detected once. Input material: tumor tissue. The receptors derive from an adult with diffuse large B cell lymphoma. CDR3s include the opening cysteine and the closing phenylalanine or tryptophan. D genes are given only for firm matches. Rows give clone size only sometimes, using once, few, many, or a class for an expanded clone.

cdr3_nt cdr3_aa cdr3_length j_call d_call v_call clone_size
TGTGCCAGCAGCGCAGGGGTAGGCTACACCTTC CASSAGVGYTF 11 TRBJ1-2 . TRBV9 .
TGTGCCAGCAGCTTAGGATGGGGGGCAGATACGCAGTATTTT CASSLGWGADTQYF 14 TRBJ2-3 . TRBV11-2 .
TGTGCCAGCAGCCCAACTAAAGGGGGATCAAATGCTTTCTTT CASSPTKGGSNAFF 14 TRBJ1-1 . TRBV27 .
TGTGCCAGCAGTTTAAAACAGGGTGAAGCTTTCTTT CASSLKQGEAFF 12 TRBJ1-1 . TRBV27 .
TGTGCCAGCAGTGGGGGGGGACTCTATGGCTACACCTTC CASSGGGLYGYTF 13 TRBJ1-2 . TRBV25-1 .
TGTGCCAGCAGCGTAGCCGGGGGGGGACTGAATGAGCAGTTCTTC CASSVAGGGLNEQFF 15 TRBJ2-1 TRBD2 TRBV9 once
TGTGCCAGCAGTGAAGCGCTTCGGCGGGCTCGCACAGATACGCAGTATTTT CASSEALRRARTDTQYF 17 TRBJ2-3 . TRBV2 .
TGTGCCAGCCGCCTGCGCGGGAAGTACAATGAGCAGTTCTTC CASRLRGKYNEQFF 14 TRBJ2-1 . TRBV27 few
TGTGCCAGCAGCTTGAATAACAATGAGCAGTTCTTC CASSLNNNEQFF 12 TRBJ2-1 . TRBV5-4 .
TGTGCCAGCAGCGTAAGCGGCGGGGGCCCATATGGCTACACCTTC CASSVSGGGPYGYTF 15 TRBJ1-2 . TRBV9 few
TGTGCCAGCAGCACAACAGGGAGCACAGATACGCAGTATTTT CASSTTGSTDTQYF 14 TRBJ2-3 . TRBV9 .
TGCAGCGTTACCGGGGGGTCACACTACGAGCAGTACTTC CSVTGGSHYEQYF 13 TRBJ2-7 TRBD2 TRBV29-1 .
TGTGCCAGCAGCAAAAATAGTAGAGGGATGGCCGGGGAGCTGTTTTTT CASSKNSRGMAGELFF 16 TRBJ2-2 . TRBV21-1 few
TGTGCCAGCTTCGCGGACAACCTAGATGGAAACACCATATATTTT CASFADNLDGNTIYF 15 TRBJ1-3 . TRBV6-6 .
TGTGCCTGGAGTGTAGGGCTAGCGGGCGGTGAGCAGTTCTTC CAWSVGLAGGEQFF 14 TRBJ2-1 TRBD2 TRBV30 .
TGTGCCAGTAGTACAAAGGGAGGGGGCAATCAGCCCCAGCATTTT CASSTKGGGNQPQHF 15 TRBJ1-5 . TRBV19 .
TGTGCCAGCAGCTTGTGGGGAGGGACCACTGAAGCTTTCTTT CASSLWGGTTEAFF 14 TRBJ1-1 . TRBV5-4 .
TGTGCCAGCAGCTTAATGGAGGGTGGTGAGCAGTTCTTC CASSLMEGGEQFF 13 TRBJ2-1 . TRBV9 .
TGTGTCAGCAGCAAAGATCTAGCCTACGAGCAGTACTTC CVSSKDLAYEQYF 13 TRBJ2-7 . TRBV21-1 .
TGTGCCAGCAGCCCAGGACAGGGTTACATGGGGGAGCAGTACTTC CASSPGQGYMGEQYF 15 TRBJ2-7 TRBD1 TRBV9 .
TGTGCCAGCTCACCTACAGGGCCCGGGGCCAACGTCCTGACTTTC CASSPTGPGANVLTF 15 TRBJ2-6 . TRBV18 few
TGTGCCAGCAGCTTAGATCTGCGGGAGTTCAATGAGCAGTTCTTC CASSLDLREFNEQFF 15 TRBJ2-1 TRBD2 TRBV11-2 .
TGTGCCAGCAGTGGATGGGGCCTCCACAATGAGCAGTTCTTC CASSGWGLHNEQFF 14 TRBJ2-1 . TRBV25-1 .
TGTGCCAGCAGTTTAGGGGGGGCTGGGTATGGCTACACCTTC CASSLGGAGYGYTF 14 TRBJ1-2 . TRBV27 .
TGCGCCAGCAGCTTGGGCGCAGGGGGCGCATCTTTGGACACCGGGGAGCTGTTTTTT CASSLGAGGASLDTGELFF 19 TRBJ2-2 TRBD1 TRBV5-1 .
TGCAGCGTCGGTGGGCTTGGTGAAAAACTGTTTTTT CSVGGLGEKLFF 12 TRBJ1-4 . TRBV29-1 .
TGTGCCAGTAGTATCGGCAGGGTAGAGTCCCAGCATTTT CASSIGRVESQHF 13 TRBJ1-5 . TRBV19 .
TGTGCCTGGAGTGTGGAGGACGAGCAGTACTTC CAWSVEDEQYF 11 TRBJ2-7 . TRBV30 .
TGTGCCAGCAGCCTCGAGTATAGCGGGAGTCCCTATGAGCAGTTCTTC CASSLEYSGSPYEQFF 16 TRBJ2-1 TRBD2 TRBV7-9 few
TGTGCCTGGAGTCGAACAGGGAGGGGGTACTCCTACGAGCAGTACTTC CAWSRTGRGYSYEQYF 16 TRBJ2-7 . TRBV30 once
TGTGCCAGCAGTGACGGCGGACAGACGGGTGGCTACACCTTC CASSDGGQTGGYTF 14 TRBJ1-2 . TRBV2 once
TGTGCCAGCAGCTTGTCGCGACGGGTTGAGCAGTTCTTC CASSLSRRVEQFF 13 TRBJ2-1 . TRBV5-6 .
TGTGCCAGCAGCTGGACGCAGGGGGCGGCAAACACCATATATTTT CASSWTQGAANTIYF 15 TRBJ1-3 TRBD1 TRBV11-2 .
TGTGCCAGCAGCTCCGCAGGGGGCTGGGACGAGCAGTACTTC CASSSAGGWDEQYF 14 TRBJ2-7 TRBD1 TRBV9 .
TGTGCCAGCAGTCCCGACAGGGTTGGGAATGAGCAGTTCTTC CASSPDRVGNEQFF 14 TRBJ2-1 TRBD1 TRBV27 .
TGTGCCAGCAGCTTGTTAGCGGGGGGCCCAAAGGGCTACGAGCAGTACTTC CASSLLAGGPKGYEQYF 17 TRBJ2-7 TRBD2 TRBV5-4 few
TGTGCCAGCAGTGAAAGGACAGGGGTATTTTTCTCCTACGAGCAGTACTTC CASSERTGVFFSYEQYF 17 TRBJ2-7 TRBD1 TRBV6-1 .
TGTGCCAGCAGCTTGGTGTCATCGAACACTGAAGCTTTCTTT CASSLVSSNTEAFF 14 TRBJ1-1 . TRBV5-6 .
TGTGCCAGCAGCTTGGATGCGCAGGGGAGAGTCGGGGAGCTGTTTTTT CASSLDAQGRVGELFF 16 TRBJ2-2 . TRBV5-6 .
TGCGCCAGCAGCCCGTTTTCCGGGACAGGGTTGGTCGGGGAGCTGTTTTTT CASSPFSGTGLVGELFF 17 TRBJ2-2 TRBD1 TRBV4-3 .
TGCGCCAGCAGCCTGGTAATTGGGGGCCTCGACGAGCAGTACTTC CASSLVIGGLDEQYF 15 TRBJ2-7 . TRBV5-1 .
TGTGCCAGCAATCTAGGGGGCCTCAATGAGCAGTTCTTC CASNLGGLNEQFF 13 TRBJ2-1 TRBD1 TRBV9 .
TGTGCCAGCAGCCAGGCGCCGGGACAGAACACCGGGGAGCTGTTTTTT CASSQAPGQNTGELFF 16 TRBJ2-2 . TRBV4-2 .
TGTGCCAGCAGCGTAGCGGGGGGGCCGTCAGATACGCAGTATTTT CASSVAGGPSDTQYF 15 TRBJ2-3 TRBD2 TRBV9 few
TGTGCCAGTAAAAACGGGGGGGCCTATGGGCAGTTCTTC CASKNGGAYGQFF 13 TRBJ2-1 TRBD2 TRBV19 once
TGCGCCAGCAGCTCAGCGGGAGGAGGACGGGTCGAGCAGTACTTC CASSSAGGGRVEQYF 15 TRBJ2-7 TRBD2 TRBV5-1 .
TGTGCCAGCAGTTTCTCTAGAAGCACTGAAGCTTTCTTT CASSFSRSTEAFF 13 TRBJ1-1 . TRBV28 .
TGCAGCGTCATCGACGGGTCTAGCACAGATACGCAGTATTTT CSVIDGSSTDTQYF 14 TRBJ2-3 . TRBV29-1 .
TGCGCCAGCAGCCAAGATTTAACACGATTCTACGAGCAGTACTTC CASSQDLTRFYEQYF 15 TRBJ2-7 . TRBV4-3 few
TGTGCCAGCAGCGATGCCGGGACAGGGGGCACCGGGGAGCTGTTTTTT CASSDAGTGGTGELFF 16 TRBJ2-2 TRBD1 TRBV9 .
TGCGCCAGCAGCTTGGAAGGGGAAATCCTCCACTTT CASSLEGEILHF 12 TRBJ1-6 . TRBV5-1 .
TGTGCCAGCAGCCTCAAAGATACGCAGTATTTT CASSLKDTQYF 11 TRBJ2-3 . TRBV14 .
TGTGCCAGTAGTACAGGTGGGAGAGCTAATGGCTACACCTTC CASSTGGRANGYTF 14 TRBJ1-2 . TRBV19 large
TGCAGCGTTGACGACTATCCAGGCTACGAGCAGTACTTC CSVDDYPGYEQYF 13 TRBJ2-7 . TRBV29-1 .
TGTGCCAGCAGTGGGACAGGGAATTTAGTTCAGCCCCAGCATTTT CASSGTGNLVQPQHF 15 TRBJ1-5 TRBD1 TRBV6-1 .